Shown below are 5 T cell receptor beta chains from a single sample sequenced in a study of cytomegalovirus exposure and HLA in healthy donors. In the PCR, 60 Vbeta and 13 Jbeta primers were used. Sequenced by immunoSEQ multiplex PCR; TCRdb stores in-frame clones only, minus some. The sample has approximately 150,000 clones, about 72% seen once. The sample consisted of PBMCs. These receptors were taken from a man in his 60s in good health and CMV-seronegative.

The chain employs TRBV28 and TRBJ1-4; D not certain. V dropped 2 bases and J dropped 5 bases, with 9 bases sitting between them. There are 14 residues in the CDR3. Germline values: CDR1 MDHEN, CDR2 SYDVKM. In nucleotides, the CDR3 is TGTGCCAGCAGTTTAAGACGGGGAAATGAAAAACTGTTTTTT. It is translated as CASSLRRGNEKLFF.

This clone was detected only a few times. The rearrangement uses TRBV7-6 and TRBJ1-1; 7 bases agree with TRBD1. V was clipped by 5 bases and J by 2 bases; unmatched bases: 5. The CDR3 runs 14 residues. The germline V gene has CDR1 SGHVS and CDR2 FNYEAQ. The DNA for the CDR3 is TGTGCCAGCAGCCAGGGACAGCGAAACACTGAAGCTTTCTTT. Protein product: CASSQGQRNTEAFF.

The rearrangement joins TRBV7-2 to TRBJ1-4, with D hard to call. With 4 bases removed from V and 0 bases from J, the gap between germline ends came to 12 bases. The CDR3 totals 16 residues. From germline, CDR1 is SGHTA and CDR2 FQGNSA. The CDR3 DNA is TGTGCCAGCAGCTCGAGGACGGAGGCAACTAATGAAAAACTGTTTTTT. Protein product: CASSSRTEATNEKLFF.

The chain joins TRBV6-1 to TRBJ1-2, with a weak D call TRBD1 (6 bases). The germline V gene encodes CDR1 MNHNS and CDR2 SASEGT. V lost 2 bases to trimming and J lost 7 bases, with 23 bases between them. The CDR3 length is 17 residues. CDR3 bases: TGTGCCAGCAGTGAACCGACCGGGGGGGCAGGGAGATCTGGCTACACCTTC. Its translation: CASSEPTGGAGRSGYTF.

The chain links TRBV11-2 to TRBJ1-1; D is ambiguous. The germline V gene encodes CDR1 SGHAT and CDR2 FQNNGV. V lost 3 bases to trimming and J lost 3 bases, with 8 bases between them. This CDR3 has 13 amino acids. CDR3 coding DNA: TGTGCCAGCAGCTTTGGGGAGGACACTGAAGCTTTCTTT. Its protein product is CASSFGEDTEAFF.